This T cell receptor (beta chain) was captured by sequencing in a study of cytomegalovirus exposure and HLA in healthy donors. A note on this clone: Its antigen is as yet unknown.

Study-wide results and caveats: Later, an analysis showed that TCR beta chains associated with HLA were more clonally expanded than others that were equally common.

Primers: 60 Vbeta forward and 13 Jbeta reverse. The data were produced by immunoSEQ multiplex PCR, yet TCRdb's version contains in-frame clones alone and is incomplete. Among 100,000 or so clones, 78% were seen once, and the ten largest hold about 6%. CDR1 and CDR2 (germline): MDHEN, SYDVKM. CDR3 length: 15 residues. Trimming removed 2 bases at V and 11 bases at J, with 21 bases between. Sequenced input: PBMCs. The gene calls are TRBV28 and TRBJ2-5; no definite D call. The receptor's source is a male donor in good health and CMV-seronegative. This CDR3 is CASSLPPTATSRQYF. Written as DNA, the CDR3 is TGTGCCAGCAGTTTACCGCCCACGGCTACGAGCAGGCAGTACTTC.